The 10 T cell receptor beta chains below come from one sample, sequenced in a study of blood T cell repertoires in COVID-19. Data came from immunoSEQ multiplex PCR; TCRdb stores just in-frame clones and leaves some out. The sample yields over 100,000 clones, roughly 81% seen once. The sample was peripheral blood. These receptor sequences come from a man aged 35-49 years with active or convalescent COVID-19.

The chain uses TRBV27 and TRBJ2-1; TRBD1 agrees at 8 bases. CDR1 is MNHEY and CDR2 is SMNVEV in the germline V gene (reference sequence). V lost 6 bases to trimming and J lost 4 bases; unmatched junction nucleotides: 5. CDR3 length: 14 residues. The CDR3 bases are TGTGCCAGCAGCCTCAGGGGGCTTTACAATGAGCAGTTCTTC. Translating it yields CASSLRGLYNEQFF.

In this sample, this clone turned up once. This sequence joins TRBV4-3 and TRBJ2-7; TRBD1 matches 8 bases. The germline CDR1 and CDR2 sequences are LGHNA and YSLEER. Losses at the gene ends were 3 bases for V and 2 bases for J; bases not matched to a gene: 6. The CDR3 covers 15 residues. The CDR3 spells CASSQTTTGAYEQYF. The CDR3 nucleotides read TGCGCCAGCAGCCAGACTACGACAGGGGCCTACGAGCAGTACTTC.

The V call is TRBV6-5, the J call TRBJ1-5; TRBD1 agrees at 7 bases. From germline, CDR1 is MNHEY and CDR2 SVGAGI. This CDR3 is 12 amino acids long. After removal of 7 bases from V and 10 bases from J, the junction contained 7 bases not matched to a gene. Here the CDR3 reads CASNPDRRPQHF. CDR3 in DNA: TGTGCCAGCAACCCGGACAGGCGACCCCAGCATTTT.

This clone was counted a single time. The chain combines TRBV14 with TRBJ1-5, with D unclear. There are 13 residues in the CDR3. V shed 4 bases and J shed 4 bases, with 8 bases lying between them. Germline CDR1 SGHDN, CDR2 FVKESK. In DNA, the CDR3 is TGTGCCAGCAGCCCTGGCCTTAATCAGCCCCAGCATTTT. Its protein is CASSPGLNQPQHF.

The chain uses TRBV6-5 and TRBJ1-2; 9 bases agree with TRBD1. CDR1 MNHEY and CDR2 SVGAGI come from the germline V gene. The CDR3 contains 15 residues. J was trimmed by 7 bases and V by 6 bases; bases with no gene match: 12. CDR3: CASSSTDRGGGGYTF. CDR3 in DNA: TGTGCCAGCAGCAGTACAGACAGGGGGGGTGGTGGCTACACCTTC.

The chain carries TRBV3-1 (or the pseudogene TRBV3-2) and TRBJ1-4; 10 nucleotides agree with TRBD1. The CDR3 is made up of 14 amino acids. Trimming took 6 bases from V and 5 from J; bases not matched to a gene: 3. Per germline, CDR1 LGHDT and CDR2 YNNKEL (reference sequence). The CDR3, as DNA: TGTGCCAGCAGTCGACAGGGGGCAAATGAAAAACTGTTTTTT. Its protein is CASSRQGANEKLFF.

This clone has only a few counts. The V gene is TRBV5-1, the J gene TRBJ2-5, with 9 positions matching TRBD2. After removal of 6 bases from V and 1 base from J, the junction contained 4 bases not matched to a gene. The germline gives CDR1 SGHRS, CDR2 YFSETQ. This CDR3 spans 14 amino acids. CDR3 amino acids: CASTLTSGQETQYF. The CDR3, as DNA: TGCGCCAGCACCCTGACTAGCGGCCAAGAGACCCAGTACTTC.

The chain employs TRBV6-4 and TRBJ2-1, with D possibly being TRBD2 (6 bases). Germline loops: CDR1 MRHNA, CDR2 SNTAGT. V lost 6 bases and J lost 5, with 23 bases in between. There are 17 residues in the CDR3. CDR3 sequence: CASRPSYYGGSDNEQFF. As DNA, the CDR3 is TGTGCCAGCAGACCCTCCTATTATGGGGGGTCCGACAATGAGCAGTTCTTC.

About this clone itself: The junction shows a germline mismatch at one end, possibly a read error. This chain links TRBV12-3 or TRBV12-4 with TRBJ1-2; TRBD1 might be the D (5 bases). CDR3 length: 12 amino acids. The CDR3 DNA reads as TGTGCCAGCAGCTTAGCGGGACTTGGCTACACCTTC. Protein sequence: CASSLAGLGYTF.

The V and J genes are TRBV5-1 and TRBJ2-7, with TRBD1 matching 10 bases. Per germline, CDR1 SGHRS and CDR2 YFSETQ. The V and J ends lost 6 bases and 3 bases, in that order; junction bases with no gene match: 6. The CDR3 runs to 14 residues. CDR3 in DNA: TGCGCCAGCACCCCCGGGACAGGGGTCTACGAGCAGTACTTC. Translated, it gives CASTPGTGVYEQYF. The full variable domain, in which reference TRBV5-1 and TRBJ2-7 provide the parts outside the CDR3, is KAGVTQTPRYLIKTRGQQVTLSCSPISGHRSVSWYQQTPGQGLQFLFEYFSETQRNKGNFPGRFSGRQFSNSRSEMNVSTLELGDSALYLCASTPGTGVYEQYFGPGTRLTVT.